This entry lists 29 T cell receptor beta chains sequenced from one sample in a study of blood T cells in healthy people across ages. Next came a second PCR, run for 7 to 11 cycles, which used a sample-barcoded 5' primer along with a J-beta primer mix. TCRdb recomputed calls from the 5' RACE reads with MiXCR, one row per CDR3 protein. The sample holds 1.5 million to 2 million distinct CDR3 sequences, 30% to 40% seen once. The sequencing input was blood. These receptors were obtained from a woman aged 30 to 39 in good health.

This clonotype showed up just a few times. The genes are TRBV20-1 and TRBJ2-1, with 9 bases identical to TRBD2. Germline V lookup: CDR1 DFQATT, CDR2 SNEGSKA (reference sequence). The CDR3 is 15 residues long. J gave up 6 bases and V 6 bases, and 12 bases lay outside the gene matches. The CDR3 spells CSAPLASGTSNEQFF. The CDR3 bases are TGCAGTGCCCCCTTAGCTAGCGGGACGTCCAATGAGCAGTTCTTC.

The chain is built from TRBV28 and TRBJ2-4; 11 positions agree with TRBD2. The CDR3 consists of 15 residues. V lost 3 bases, J lost 13 bases, and 11 bases stayed unmatched. Germline V gene sequence: CDR1 MDHEN, CDR2 SYDVKM. CDR3 loop: CASSLGTSGLGGQYF. CDR3 nucleotides: TGTGCCAGCAGTTTGGGGACTAGCGGATTGGGGGGGCAGTACTTC.

This clonotype was seen only a few times. This chain links TRBV3-1 with TRBJ1-2; weak D call: TRBD1 (5 bases). Deletions cut 0 bases from V and 2 bases from J, with 10 bases between. The CDR3 is made up of 15 amino acids. Germline V gene lookup returns CDR1 LGHDT and CDR2 YNNKEL (reference sequence). Here the CDR3 DNA reads TGTGCCAGCAGCCAAGATATTGGGGCCAACTATGGCTACACCTTC. This translates into CASSQDIGANYGYTF. The full variable domain, its missing parts supplied by reference TRBV3-1 and TRBJ1-2, is DTAVSQTPKYLVTQMGNDKSIKCEQNLGHDTMYWYKQDSKKFLKIMFSYNNKELIINETVPNRFSPKSPDKAHLNLHINSLELGDSAVYFCASSQDIGANYGYTFGSGTRLTVV.

The chain couples TRBV2 to TRBJ1-1, with no clear D. This CDR3 comprises 14 residues. Trimming pared 6 bases from V and 2 bases from J, leaving 13 bases between. Germline CDR1 SNHLY, CDR2 FYNNEI. The CDR3 reads CASRILAPNTEAFF. As DNA, the CDR3 is TGTGCCAGCAGGATATTAGCCCCTAACACTGAAGCTTTCTTT.

This clonotype was found a few times. The J gene is TRBJ2-5, the V gene TRBV7-2, with a possible D match to TRBD1 (6 bases). CDR1 and CDR2 (germline): SGHTA, FQGNSA. The CDR3 contains 15 residues. The V end lost 2 bases, the J end lost 1 base, and 11 bases lay between the germline ends. CDR3 in amino acids: CASSLMTGTQETQYF. In DNA form, the CDR3 reads TGTGCCAGCAGCTTAATGACAGGCACCCAAGAGACCCAGTACTTC.

The chain employs TRBV5-1 and TRBJ2-3; TRBD1 matches at 7 bases. Germline V CDR1 and CDR2: SGHRS, YFSETQ. The CDR3 is 16 residues long. V lost 1 base, J lost 0 bases, and 5 bases stayed unmatched. CDR3 DNA: TGCGCCAGCAGCTTGCGGGGACAGCATAGCACAGATACGCAGTATTTT. Translating gives CASSLRGQHSTDTQYF.

This clonotype was found a few times. V gene TRBV3-1 combines with J gene TRBJ2-1, with a tentative D call TRBD1 (6 bases). Germline CDR1 is LGHDT and CDR2 is YNNKEL (reference sequence). The length of the CDR3 is 16 residues. The V gene lost 4 bases and the J gene lost 0 bases, with 13 bases spanning the gap. The CDR3 DNA reads TGTGCCAGCAGCCTTCAGGGGACGAGCTCCTACAATGAGCAGTTCTTC. Translating it yields CASSLQGTSSYNEQFF.

This clonotype was seen a handful of times. The chain has TRBV3-1 and TRBJ1-1, with D perhaps TRBD1 (5 bases). Trimming took off 1 base at V and 11 bases at J, with 14 bases between the two ends. From germline, CDR1 is LGHDT and CDR2 YNNKEL (reference sequence). This CDR3 is 13 amino acids long. CDR3 in DNA: TGTGCCAGCAGCCAAGGAGGCAGGGATCATGCTTTCTTT. It specifies CASSQGGRDHAFF.

This chain uses TRBV20-1 with TRBJ1-2; TRBD1 is a possible D gene (6 bases). The V gene lost 0 bases and the J gene lost 5 bases, with 22 bases spanning the gap. The germline gives CDR1 DFQATT, CDR2 SNEGSKA (reference sequence). The CDR3 extends over 17 amino acids. CDR3 sequence: CSARDGRRGANSYGYTF. In nucleotides, the CDR3 is TGCAGTGCTAGAGATGGGCGGCGGGGGGCCAATAGTTATGGCTACACCTTC.

This clonotype was counted a few times. One end of the junction varies from germline; a read error may be responsible. This chain uses TRBV7-2 with TRBJ1-5; D is undetermined. This CDR3 is 13 amino acids long. Per the germline V gene, CDR1 is SGHTA and CDR2 is FQGNSA. In nucleotides, the CDR3 is TGTGCCAGCAGCCCCACCTTAAATCAGCCCCAGAATTTT. Encoded protein: CASSPTLNQPQNF.

This clonotype was counted between two and nine times. The chain joins TRBV20-1 to TRBJ2-7; the match to TRBD2 covers 13 bases. Trimming removed 6 bases from V and 0 bases from J; junction bases left unmatched: 17. The CDR3 is 19 amino acids. Germline CDR1 and CDR2: DFQATT and SNEGSKA (reference sequence). This CDR3 reads CSAISTSGRKVKFSYEQYF. CDR3 bases: TGCAGTGCCATTTCGACTAGCGGGAGGAAAGTGAAGTTCTCCTACGAGCAGTACTTC.

This clonotype showed up just a few times. The chain is built from TRBV5-4 and TRBJ1-2; D call uncertain. Trimming took 0 bases from V and 4 from J, leaving 13 bases between them. Germline V lookup: CDR1 SGHNT, CDR2 YYREEE (reference sequence). CDR3 length: 15 residues. CDR3 protein: CASSLEAGTTYGYTF. The DNA of the CDR3 is TGTGCCAGCAGCTTGGAGGCGGGTACTACCTATGGCTACACCTTC.

This clonotype came up a few times. One junction end does not reproduce the germline sequence, and a read error may be involved. The chain uses TRBV4-1 and TRBJ2-3; D is unresolved. Germline values: CDR1 MGHRA, CDR2 YSYEKL. This CDR3 is 14 amino acids long. The CDR3 nucleotides read TGCGCCAGCGGCCAACCAATTCACCGGGATACGCAGTATTTT. Protein sequence: CASGQPIHRDTQYF.

This chain joins TRBV20-1 and TRBJ2-7, with 7 bases that match TRBD2. The CDR3 loop spans 13 amino acids. Trimming took 3 bases from V and 4 from J; bases not matched to a gene: 6. Per germline, CDR1 DFQATT and CDR2 SNEGSKA (reference sequence). The CDR3 coding sequence is TGCAGTGCTAGGGCGGGAGAGAATTACGAGCAGTACTTC. It translates to CSARAGENYEQYF.

This clonotype showed up many times. The chain carries TRBV27 and TRBJ2-7; perhaps TRBD2 as D (5 bases). CDR3 length: 14 amino acids. Germline V gives CDR1 MNHEY, CDR2 SMNVEV (reference sequence). The V gene lost 5 bases and the J gene lost 3 bases, with 14 bases spanning the gap. This chain's CDR3 is CASSKDYNLYEQYF. The DNA of the CDR3 is TGTGCCAGCAGTAAAGACTACAATCTCTACGAGCAGTACTTC.

In this sample, this clonotype turned up many times. This chain connects TRBV7-9 to TRBJ1-2, with D maybe TRBD1 (5 bases). CDR1 SEHNR and CDR2 FQNEAQ come from the germline V gene (reference sequence). Between the trimmed V and J ends, which lost 1 base and 5 bases, there was a span of 8 bases. This CDR3 region has 13 residues. The chain's CDR3 is CASSLETAYGYTF. In DNA, the CDR3 is TGTGCCAGCAGCTTAGAGACAGCGTATGGCTACACCTTC.

Details on this clonotype: This may be a read error: a much more frequent sequence differs by one nucleotide. This rearrangement joins TRBV6-1 to TRBJ2-2; D gene uncertain. This CDR3 is built from 13 residues. Germline assignment: CDR1 MNHNS and CDR2 SASEGT. CDR3 in DNA: TGTGCCTGCAGTGAAGGGTGGAGCGGGGAGCTGTTTTTT. Protein product: CACSEGWSGELFF.

At least ten counts were recorded for this clonotype. The chain uses TRBV6-1 and TRBJ1-1; TRBD1 might be the D (6 bases). Trimming took 8 bases from V and 4 from J, leaving 11 bases between them. This CDR3 comprises 12 residues. The germline V gene encodes CDR1 MNHNS and CDR2 SASEGT. The CDR3 is CASVGGGTEAFF. Written as DNA, the CDR3 is TGTGCCAGCGTGGGAGGGGGCACTGAAGCTTTCTTT.

The chain joins TRBV4-1 to TRBJ1-2; 10 nucleotides agree with TRBD1. V lost 4 bases and J lost 4; bases outside the gene matches: 3. CDR3 length: 14 amino acids. The germline V gene encodes CDR1 MGHRA and CDR2 YSYEKL. CDR3 in amino acids: CASSRQGAGYGYTF. Written as DNA, the CDR3 is TGCGCCAGCAGCCGACAGGGGGCCGGCTATGGCTACACCTTC.

This clonotype was observed a single time. CDR3 amino acids: CASSHMGGQTSSYNEQFF. The CDR3 bases are TGTGCCAGCTCACACATGGGCGGACAGACTTCCTCCTACAATGAGCAGTTCTTC. J is TRBJ2-1 and V is TRBV18, with a tentative D call TRBD1 (6 bases). CDR1 is KGHSH, CDR2 LQKENI, per germline. V was shortened by 4 bases and J by 0 bases, with 19 bases between the two germline ends. The CDR3 loop spans 18 amino acids.

A word on this clonotype: A much bigger clone sits one base away, suggesting this may be a read error. V and J are TRBV4-1 and TRBJ1-4; D perhaps matches TRBD1 (6 bases). Germline V gives CDR1 MGHRA, CDR2 YSYEKL. The length of the CDR3 is 13 residues. The CDR3 loop is CASKGGVNEELFF. CDR3 nucleotides: TGCGCCAGCAAGGGGGGAGTCAATGAAGAACTGTTTTTT.

The CDR3: CSARKERTNTGELFF. As DNA, the CDR3 is TGCAGTGCTAGAAAAGAAAGGACGAACACCGGGGAGCTGTTTTTT. The chain couples TRBV20-1 to TRBJ2-2; the D is unclear. Germline V gives CDR1 DFQATT, CDR2 SNEGSKA (reference sequence). The CDR3 has 15 residues. V lost 2 bases, J lost 0 bases, and 10 bases lay in between.

This clonotype occurred once. V is TRBV10-3 and J is TRBJ1-2; TRBD1 might be the D (5 bases). The CDR3 runs 14 residues. Germline lookup yields CDR1 ENHRY and CDR2 SYGVKD. Trimming removed 7 bases from V and 8 bases from J, with 20 bases in between. The CDR3 loop is CAITARDGGKGYTF. As DNA, the CDR3 is TGTGCCATCACCGCCCGGGACGGGGGGAAGGGCTACACCTTC.

The table lists this clonotype with a few counts. The chain links TRBV5-1 to TRBJ1-2, with D possibly TRBD1 on 6 matching bases. Germline assignment: CDR1 SGHRS and CDR2 YFSETQ. V was cut by 0 bases and J by 6 bases, with 15 bases left in between. This CDR3 has 15 residues. This CDR3 is CASSLDRVEGDGYTF. The DNA for the CDR3 is TGCGCCAGCAGCTTGGACAGGGTAGAAGGGGATGGCTACACCTTC.

V usage is TRBV7-2 and J usage is TRBJ2-7; TRBD2 aligns across 12 bases. In germline, CDR1 is SGHTA, CDR2 FQGNSA. The length of the CDR3 is 16 residues. After removal of 4 bases from V and 6 bases from J, the junction contained 10 bases not matched to a gene. The CDR3 loop reads CASSWSLAGGSVEQYF. CDR3 sequence (DNA): TGTGCCAGCAGCTGGTCTCTAGCGGGAGGGTCGGTCGAGCAGTACTTC.

This clonotype was picked up a small number of times. The V and J genes are TRBV15 and TRBJ1-5, with 8 nucleotides matching TRBD1. The CDR3 is 14 residues long. The germline CDR1 and CDR2 sequences are LNHNV and YYDKDF (reference sequence). V shed 5 bases, J shed 7 bases, and the junction held 7 bases outside the gene matches. Here the CDR3 reads CATSWRTGRQPQHF. In nucleotides, the CDR3 is TGTGCCACCAGCTGGAGGACAGGGCGGCAGCCCCAGCATTTT.

The rearrangement joins TRBV18 to TRBJ1-2; no clear D gene. V lost 3 bases, J lost 7 bases, and 24 bases lay in between. The germline V gene encodes CDR1 KGHSH and CDR2 LQKENI. The CDR3 contains 17 residues. CDR3 DNA sequence: TGTGCCAGCTCACCGATATGGCAGGCCGAGTTACCGAGTGGCTACACCTTC. Translating it yields CASSPIWQAELPSGYTF.

This clonotype was detected only a few times. The V and J genes are TRBV13 and TRBJ1-2; D remains unclear. Trimming took off 2 bases at V and 6 bases at J, with 10 bases between the two ends. The CDR3 has 13 amino acids. Per the germline V gene, CDR1 is PRHDT and CDR2 is FYEKMQ (reference sequence). The CDR3 protein is CASSLPGEDGYTF. The CDR3, as DNA: TGTGCCAGCAGCTTACCCGGAGAAGATGGCTACACCTTC.

This clonotype was seen a few times. J is TRBJ2-7 and V is TRBV7-3; the D gene is possibly TRBD2 (6 bases). This CDR3 is built from 15 residues. V lost 5 bases and J 2 bases, leaving 16 bases between the germline ends. Germline values: CDR1 SGHTA, CDR2 FQGTGA. The CDR3 here is CASSGRERATYEQYF. DNA for the CDR3: TGTGCCAGCAGCGGGCGGGAACGGGCAACCTACGAGCAGTACTTC.